This T cell receptor beta chain derives from a study of blood T cell repertoires in COVID-19 (dated by TCRdb to 2019 to 2021). With regard to the full study: Samples from collaborators originated in the United States, Italy and Spain and spanned both the acute and convalescent phases of COVID-19. The samples were drawn from two sources: the first 160 participants of the ongoing ImmuneRACE study, and 950 to 1,500 subjects contributed by 6 global collaborators. Where available, HLA class I and class II types were taken from metadata supplied by the sample provider and were not determined by assay-based typing. The material from the prospective study consisted of cDNA or gDNA derived from T cells, B-cell-depleted T cells, or PBMCs. Sample metadata almost always included a de-identified subject ID, COVID-19 status, age in years and sex. Deeply sampled blood TCRbeta repertoires from subjects exposed to, actively infected with, or recovered from COVID-19 were included in the dataset. The repertoires were released in a freely available public database meant as a resource for research on the immune response to SARS-CoV-2. What the work shows at the level of the full study, not this receptor alone: Clinical and demographic metadata were provided uncurated, with the amount varying by source and participant.

CDR1 and CDR2, per the germline V gene, are LGHNA and YNFKEQ. From the cysteine up to the phenylalanine, the CDR3 has a length of 22 residues. CDR3 DNA is the only sequence kept; it has 66 bases, read in frame from the first base. V is pruned by 0 bases and J by 3 bases, leaving 20 bases of the junction without a gene match. Enrolling through a virtual design, the prospective study's participants ranged in age from roughly 18 to 100 years and lived across 24 United States geographic areas. To assign participants to cohorts, the prospective study relied on clinical history that participants themselves reported in a screening survey and a study questionnaire. A participant counted as exposed if, within 2 weeks of entering the study, that participant had been in contact with someone who had a PCR-confirmed or clinician-diagnosed COVID-19 case. Mobile phlebotomists in the prospective study collected whole blood, serum and a nasopharyngeal or oropharyngeal swab from every participant. Prospective study participants could optionally give additional blood draws and questionnaires over a 2-month period. Prospective study blood samples were shipped either frozen or at room temperature before DNA extraction.

TCRbeta CDR3 regions were amplified from genomic DNA using the immunoSEQ Assay, a bias-controlled multiplex PCR. The authors processed their data as follows. Nucleated cell counts per sample were estimated from amplification of reference gene primers within the assay. To quantify the absolute abundance of each unique TCRbeta CDR3 rearrangement, sequence reads were collapsed and filtered. Productive Simpson clonality was computed per sample as the square root of Simpson's diversity index over productive rearrangements. The table was pulled from immuneACCESS by TCRdb, which kept in-frame rearrangements only. Such tables lose some clones; where checked, under half of the loss comes from unresolved V genes, and the rest has no known cause. Clonal size and the V and J genes are those of that table, whereas D and trimming came from the DNA. The sample table contains almost 350,000 clones; only one count was recorded for 88% of them. The ten most abundant clones make up approximately 1% of the sample.

Details on this clone: The antigen it recognizes is unknown. No per-base quality is available; no much larger clone lies one base away.

The sequence came from a woman in her 30s who had been exposed to COVID-19. Sequencing was performed on PBMCs or T cells enriched from blood (not recorded which). This chain joins TRBV4-2 to TRBJ2-1, with 10 junctional bases fitting TRBD2. The sequenced DNA is TGTGCCAGCAGCCAAGATATAGGCTCTTGGTTAAGCGGGAGGGGAGACTACAATGAGCAGTTCTTC. This is translated as CASSQDIGSWLSGRGDYNEQFF.